One and the same sample provided the 28 T cell receptor beta chains below, sequenced in a study of blood T cell repertoires in COVID-19. Generated by immunoSEQ multiplex PCR, the TCRdb table keeps only in-frame clones and is missing some. The data hold 220,000 or so clones, with roughly 90% observed a single time. Sequencing input: PBMCs or T cells enriched from blood (not recorded which). These receptors originate from a man aged 25 to 45 who had been exposed to COVID-19.

The V gene is TRBV7-3, the J gene TRBJ2-7, with a tentative D call TRBD2 (6 bases). The germline gives CDR1 SGHTA, CDR2 FQGTGA. The CDR3 is 13 amino acids. Deletions cut 5 bases from V and 5 bases from J, with 13 bases between. The CDR3 DNA sequence: TGTGCCAGCAGCCTCCGGCGGGGAGACGAGCAGTACTTC. Residues: CASSLRRGDEQYF.

The chain recombines TRBV9 with TRBJ1-4, with D perhaps matching TRBD1 (6 bases). The CDR3 loop spans 13 amino acids. Deletions cut 0 bases from V and 8 bases from J, with 8 bases between. CDR1 is SGDLS, CDR2 YYNGEE, per germline. CDR3 sequence reads: CASSVGTEEKLFF. The CDR3 DNA is TGTGCCAGCAGCGTAGGGACAGAAGAAAAACTGTTTTTT. The whole variable domain, remainder taken from reference TRBV9 and TRBJ1-4, is DSGVTQTPKHLITATGQRVTLRCSPRSGDLSVYWYQQSLDQGLQFLIQYYNGEERAKGNILERFSAQQFPDLHSELNLSSLELGDSALYFCASSVGTEEKLFFGSGTQLSVL.

This chain links TRBV29-1 with TRBJ1-2, with 8 positions matching TRBD1. V was clipped by 6 bases and J by 7 bases; unmatched bases: 7. The CDR3 spans 12 residues. CDR1 SQVTM and CDR2 ANQGSEA come from the germline V gene. CDR3 coding DNA: TGCAGCGTCGAATTACAGGGGGTTGGCTACACCTTC. Amino acids: CSVELQGVGYTF. The complete variable domain, with remaining parts taken from reference TRBV29-1 and TRBJ1-2, reads SAVISQKPSRDICQRGTSLTIQCQVDSQVTMMFWYRQQPGQSLTLIATANQGSEATYESGFVIDKFPISRPNLTFSTLTVSNMSPEDSSIYLCSVELQGVGYTFGSGTRLTVV.

This clone appeared once. This chain links TRBV6-5 with TRBJ2-7, with TRBD2 matching 8 bases. The V gene end was trimmed by 6 bases and the J gene end by 2 bases; junction bases not matched to a gene: 9. Germline V gene sequence: CDR1 MNHEY, CDR2 SVGAGI. CDR3 length: 15 amino acids. Here the CDR3 reads CASSPPGGIAYEQYF. CDR3 nucleotides: TGTGCCAGCAGCCCCCCGGGAGGGATAGCCTACGAGCAGTACTTC.

The chain has TRBV28 and TRBJ1-2; D gene uncertain. The CDR3 consists of 14 residues. The germline V gene has CDR1 MDHEN and CDR2 SYDVKM. V lost 6 bases and J 3 bases, leaving 14 bases between the germline ends. CDR3 nucleotides: TGTGCCAGCAGGATCGACGGGAGGGACTATGGCTACACCTTC. This translates into CASRIDGRDYGYTF.

V and J are TRBV7-6 and TRBJ1-6; 7 nucleotides line up with TRBD1. Unmatched junction bases numbered 9, after V lost 1 base and J lost 0 bases. CDR1 is SGHVS and CDR2 is FNYEAQ in the germline V gene. CDR3 length: 19 residues. The CDR3 spells CASSLERQGRSSYNSPLHF. The CDR3 DNA sequence: TGTGCCAGCAGCTTAGAGAGACAGGGCCGGAGCTCCTATAATTCACCCCTCCACTTT.

This chain links TRBV27 with TRBJ1-2; D unresolved. V gave up 7 bases and J gave up 6 bases, with 18 bases separating them. The CDR3 loop spans 14 amino acids. The germline V gene encodes CDR1 MNHEY and CDR2 SMNVEV (reference sequence). DNA of the CDR3: TGTGCCAGCACGACGGCCCGGGCCGGGAATGGCTACACCTTC. It codes for CASTTARAGNGYTF.

The V and J genes are TRBV6-5 and TRBJ1-2; 8 bases are shared with TRBD1. Germline trimming cut 6 bases from V and 5 bases from J; bases unmatched to any gene: 11. The CDR3 extends over 15 amino acids. CDR1 MNHEY and CDR2 SVGAGI come from the germline V gene. The DNA for the CDR3 is TGTGCCAGCAGAAAGACAGGGGACCCAACGTATGGCTACACCTTC. Encoded protein: CASRKTGDPTYGYTF.

The chain has TRBV6-5 and TRBJ1-5, with 8 bases fitting TRBD1. Germline lookup yields CDR1 MNHEY and CDR2 SVGAGI. The CDR3 consists of 15 residues. With V trimmed by 4 bases and J by 6 bases, 8 bases remained unmatched. CDR3 sequence: CASSLEQGGGQPQHF. The CDR3 coding sequence is TGTGCCAGCAGTTTGGAACAGGGGGGAGGTCAGCCCCAGCATTTT.

This chain links TRBV3-1 (or the pseudogene TRBV3-2) with TRBJ2-4, with D perhaps TRBD2 (5 bases). V lost 0 bases and J lost 6, with 15 bases in between. The CDR3 has 16 residues. Per the germline V gene, CDR1 is LGHDT and CDR2 is YNNKEL (reference sequence). This chain's CDR3 is CASSQDGSEGLNIQYF. DNA for the CDR3: TGTGCCAGCAGCCAAGACGGTAGCGAGGGTTTAAACATTCAGTACTTC.

The chain couples TRBV10-1 to TRBJ1-1, with D maybe TRBD1 (6 bases). The CDR3 extends over 14 amino acids. Looked up from germline, CDR1 is WNHNN and CDR2 is SYGVQD (reference sequence). Trimming pared 4 bases from V and 5 bases from J, leaving 14 bases between. The CDR3 spells CASSVNREATEAFF. In DNA, the CDR3 is TGCGCCAGCAGTGTAAACAGGGAAGCAACTGAAGCTTTCTTT.

The rearrangement links TRBV11-2 to TRBJ1-1; possible D gene TRBD1, 6 bases. The germline V gene encodes CDR1 SGHAT and CDR2 FQNNGV. The CDR3 spans 15 residues. Trimming pared 0 bases from V and 2 bases from J, leaving 10 bases between. The CDR3 protein is CASSLEQGLNTEAFF. The CDR3, as DNA: TGTGCCAGCAGCTTAGAGCAGGGGTTAAACACTGAAGCTTTCTTT.

Only a few counts were recorded for this clone. At one boundary the junction diverges from the germline segment, which might be a read error. V gene TRBV5-6 combines with J gene TRBJ1-6; 7 bases align to TRBD1. CDR3 length: 13 residues. The germline CDR1 and CDR2 sequences are SGHDT and YYEEEE. The CDR3 reads CASSLFGKRDSLF. The DNA of the CDR3 is TGTGCCAGCAGCTTGTTCGGCAAGAGGGACAGCCTATTT.

The chain employs TRBV18 and TRBJ2-1, with 7 bases lining up with TRBD1. From germline, CDR1 is KGHSH and CDR2 LQKENI. With V trimmed by 9 bases and J by 3 bases, 8 bases remained unmatched. The CDR3 spans 14 residues. Written as DNA, the CDR3 is TGTGCCAGTACAGGGGATACATTCTACAATGAGCAGTTCTTC. This gives the protein CASTGDTFYNEQFF.

A single count supports this clone. The chain recombines TRBV19 with TRBJ1-2; 10 bases align to TRBD1. Germline lookup yields CDR1 LNHDA and CDR2 SQIVND (reference sequence). The CDR3 is 13 residues long. J lost 8 bases, V lost 9 bases, and 9 bases had no gene match. The CDR3 loop is CASEDRGRLGYTF. DNA of the CDR3: TGTGCCAGCGAAGACAGGGGGCGCTTGGGCTACACCTTC.

The CDR3 DNA is TGTGCCAGCAGCCCGGACTCCTCCCCAGGGGGCACTGAAGCTTTCTTT. Encoded protein: CASSPDSSPGGTEAFF. This chain connects TRBV5-4 to TRBJ1-1; TRBD1 aligns across 7 bases. This CDR3 region has 16 residues. The J segment lost 4 bases and the V segment lost 4 bases, leaving 13 bases of the junction unmatched. Germline V lookup: CDR1 SGHNT, CDR2 YYREEE (reference sequence).

This clone was recorded a few times. For the CDR3, the DNA is TGTGCCAGCAGCGAGCTGAGGGGGGGCCAGACCGGGGAGCTGTTTTTT. This encodes CASSELRGGQTGELFF. This sequence joins TRBV6-4 and TRBJ2-2, with D perhaps matching TRBD2 (7 bases). Trimming removed 6 bases at V and 5 bases at J, with 19 bases between. This CDR3 spans 16 amino acids. The germline V gene has CDR1 MRHNA and CDR2 SNTAGT.

This rearrangement joins TRBV5-1 to TRBJ2-1; 8 bases match TRBD1. Germline V gene lookup returns CDR1 SGHRS and CDR2 YFSETQ. V dropped 4 bases and J dropped 8; count of bases not matched to a gene: 8. This CDR3 has 14 amino acids. CDR3 sequence: CASSLGQVGDEQFF. CDR3 coding DNA: TGCGCCAGCAGCCTGGGACAGGTAGGGGATGAGCAGTTCTTC.

V is TRBV11-2 and J is TRBJ2-2, with 7 bases identical to TRBD2. The CDR3 is 17 residues long. Germline CDR1 SGHAT, CDR2 FQNNGV. V shed 0 bases and J 4 bases; nucleotides not matched to a gene: 8. CDR3 DNA: TGTGCCAGCAGCTTAGATCTTGCGGGAGCTAGCACCGGGGAGCTGTTTTTT. Amino acid sequence: CASSLDLAGASTGELFF.

This clone was seen a single time. The J gene is TRBJ2-7, the V gene TRBV3-1 (or the pseudogene TRBV3-2); 9 nucleotides line up with TRBD2. CDR1 LGHDT and CDR2 YNNKEL come from the germline V gene (reference sequence). With 3 bases clipped from V and 3 bases from J, the junction kept 3 bases outside the gene matches. There are 14 residues in the CDR3. The CDR3 nucleotides read TGTGCCAGCAGCCAGAGCGGGGGGAGCTACGAGCAGTACTTC. It is translated as CASSQSGGSYEQYF.

J is TRBJ1-4 and V is TRBV4-1; D unresolved. V lost 0 bases and J 7 bases, leaving 12 bases between the germline ends. CDR3 length: 15 residues. CDR1 and CDR2 (germline): MGHRA, YSYEKL. In DNA, the CDR3 is TGCGCCAGCAGCCAAGATGGAGGTGGTACTGAAAAACTGTTTTTT. This encodes CASSQDGGGTEKLFF.

This chain connects TRBV5-1 to TRBJ2-5, with 9 bases identical to TRBD1. From germline, CDR1 is SGHRS and CDR2 YFSETQ. The trim removed 6 bases at V and 5 bases at J, leaving 5 bases unmatched. The CDR3 spans 13 residues. Here the CDR3 reads CASTRTGEETQYF. The CDR3 coding sequence is TGCGCCAGCACCCGGACAGGGGAGGAGACCCAGTACTTC.

The chain couples TRBV6-5 to TRBJ2-7, with 7 bases identical to TRBD1. J lost 0 bases, V lost 10 bases, and 6 bases had no gene match. The CDR3 extends over 13 amino acids. CDR1 MNHEY and CDR2 SVGAGI come from the germline V gene. The CDR3 is CANSRDSSYEQYF. The CDR3 bases are TGTGCCAACTCCCGGGACAGCTCCTACGAGCAGTACTTC.

Of note for this clone: Other DNA sequences in this specimen translate into the identical CDR3. V usage is TRBV6-1 and J usage is TRBJ1-5, with D unresolved. Germline CDR1 MNHNS, CDR2 SASEGT. Deletions cut 1 base from V and 4 bases from J, with 11 bases between. The CDR3 covers 15 residues. Here the CDR3 DNA reads TGTGCCAGCAGTGAAGGAGGTGGCAGAAATCAGCCCCAGCATTTT. Amino acid sequence: CASSEGGGRNQPQHF.

For this clone: This CDR3 is also generated by other DNA sequences in the sample. The chain combines TRBV19 with TRBJ2-7; 7 bases are a match to TRBD2. The CDR3 loop spans 14 amino acids. After removal of 3 bases from V and 0 bases from J, the junction contained 2 bases not matched to a gene. In germline, CDR1 is LNHDA, CDR2 SQIVND (reference sequence). Written as DNA, the CDR3 is TGTGCCAGTAGTATCGGGGGGAGCTCCTACGAGCAGTACTTC. Its translation: CASSIGGSSYEQYF.

This chain uses TRBV24-1 with TRBJ2-1, with 12 nucleotides matching TRBD2. With 5 bases clipped from V and 0 bases from J, the junction kept 4 bases outside the gene matches. This CDR3 spans 17 amino acids. Germline CDR1 is KGHDR and CDR2 is SFDVKD. The CDR3, as DNA: TGTGCCACCAGTGCTACTAGCGGGGGGTTCTCCTACAATGAGCAGTTCTTC. Protein sequence: CATSATSGGFSYNEQFF.

The chain joins TRBV28 to TRBJ2-5, with 8 bases that match TRBD2. V dropped 4 bases and J dropped 5; count of bases not matched to a gene: 15. CDR1 is MDHEN and CDR2 is SYDVKM in the germline V gene. CDR3 length: 17 residues. The CDR3 DNA sequence: TGTGCCAGCAGTTCCCAAGGGTTTGCGGGGGGAGGGGAGACCCAGTACTTC. Encoded protein: CASSSQGFAGGGETQYF.

This clone showed up just once. The V call is TRBV6-5, the J call TRBJ2-1, with D hard to call. CDR1 MNHEY and CDR2 SVGAGI come from the germline V gene. The CDR3 consists of 10 residues. Trimming pared 0 bases from V and 15 bases from J, leaving 6 bases between. The CDR3 sequence: CASSYSSGFF. In DNA form, the CDR3 reads TGTGCCAGCAGTTACTCGTCGGGGTTCTTC.